This TCR beta chain originates from a study of shared clonotypes between healthy human individuals. Study-level information: Per donor, three plates held CD4 naive cells, three held CD4 memory, two held CD8 naive and one held CD8 memory.

Study results and caveats: Expectations were that clonotype sharing among donors would be affected by sequencing depth. Generally, naive subsets (rather than memory subsets) showed larger estimated richness. A reduction in generation probabilities was seen for non-shared clonotypes relative to those shared by all four donors.

Sequencing was performed with immunoSEQ multiplex PCR; in TCRdb, only in-frame clones are kept and a portion is missing. The sample gives around 1,100,000 clones, approximately 77% of which show up once; 0.89% is in the top ten. The germline V gene encodes CDR1 SGHDN and CDR2 FVKESK. V was trimmed by 4 bases and J by 4 bases, leaving 16 bases between them. The CDR3 is 15 amino acids. Details on this clone: No antigen is known for it.

This TCR came from a man aged 18 to 35 in good health. Some clones in this sample may be carry-over from other donors' samples. The rearrangement uses TRBV14 and TRBJ2-5; D is unclear. The source material was memory CD4+ T cells from PBMCs. Indicated subset: CD45RA-negative fraction. This CDR3 reads CASSRPLARAETQYF. The CDR3 coding sequence is TGTGCCAGCAGCCGCCCACTGGCGAGAGCAGAGACCCAGTACTTC.